These 29 T cell receptor beta chains were sequenced from one sample in a study of shared clonotypes between healthy human individuals. CD45RO-negative CD8 cells positively selected for CCR7 made up the naive population, which excluded terminally differentiated effector memory CD45RA+ cells. Using immunoSEQ multiplex PCR, the repertoire was profiled, and TCRdb retains in-frame clones only, with some absent. The profile shows 1.5 million to 2.5 million clones, approximately 95% of them singletons. The sequencing input was naive CD8+ T cells sorted from blood. The receptor source for this set is a man younger than 30 in good health.

This chain links TRBV4-1 with TRBJ1-4, with D maybe TRBD1 (6 bases). Germline loops: CDR1 MGHRA, CDR2 YSYEKL. The CDR3 runs to 16 residues. V was pared by 4 bases and J by 2 bases, with 14 bases between. The CDR3 DNA sequence: TGCGCCAGCAGCCTCCGGGACACCCTCACTAATGAAAAACTGTTTTTT. This gives the protein CASSLRDTLTNEKLFF.

The V call is TRBV10-2, the J call TRBJ2-3, with TRBD2 as a possible D gene (6 bases). Deletions cut 7 bases from V and 2 bases from J, with 16 bases between. The CDR3 has 15 residues. Germline V CDR1 and CDR2: WSHSY, SAAADI. CDR3 in DNA: TGCGCCAGCACCCAAATCGGAGGGGACACAGATACGCAGTATTTT. Residues: CASTQIGGDTDTQYF.

The chain carries TRBV4-1 and TRBJ1-1, with D hard to call. CDR1 MGHRA and CDR2 YSYEKL come from the germline V gene. The CDR3 is made up of 13 amino acids. V gave up 3 bases and J gave up 5 bases, with 10 bases separating them. CDR3 in amino acids: CASSHDHRTEAFF. The CDR3 DNA is TGCGCCAGCAGCCATGACCACCGAACTGAAGCTTTCTTT.

The chain is built from TRBV13 and TRBJ2-6; D is possibly TRBD1 (5 bases). Germline V CDR1 and CDR2: PRHDT, FYEKMQ (reference sequence). The CDR3 runs 17 residues. V was cut by 5 bases and J by 0 bases, with 14 bases left in between. The CDR3 bases are TGTGCCAGCAGCCACAGGTTATCCCACTCTGGGGCCAACGTCCTGACTTTC. Translated: CASSHRLSHSGANVLTF.

The rearrangement joins TRBV7-8 to TRBJ2-2; 9 nucleotides align to TRBD2. After removal of 5 bases from V and 4 bases from J, the junction contained 20 bases not matched to a gene. The CDR3 runs to 20 residues. The germline V gene encodes CDR1 SGHVS and CDR2 FQNEAQ. The CDR3 region has the DNA TGTGCCAGCAGCAAGCCCCTCACTCAAGCAGGACTAGCGAGCACCGGGGAGCTGTTTTTT. This gives the protein CASSKPLTQAGLASTGELFF.

V is TRBV29-1 and J is TRBJ2-5; D is possibly TRBD1 (5 bases). V shed 0 bases and J shed 2 bases, with 13 bases lying between them. Germline V gives CDR1 SQVTM, CDR2 ANQGSEA. The CDR3 runs to 15 residues. Here the CDR3 reads CSVEDLMTAQETQYF. CDR3 bases: TGCAGCGTTGAAGATCTTATGACAGCTCAAGAGACCCAGTACTTC.

The V call is TRBV11-3, the J call TRBJ2-1; 8 nucleotides match TRBD2. CDR1 is SGHNT, CDR2 YENEEA, per germline. After removal of 2 bases from V and 6 bases from J, the junction contained 3 bases not matched to a gene. The CDR3 contains 14 residues. The CDR3 region is CASSLSGSFNEQFF. The CDR3 DNA reads as TGTGCCAGCAGCTTAAGCGGGAGTTTCAATGAGCAGTTCTTC.

This clone was seen a single time. The gene calls are TRBV30 and TRBJ1-4, with D possibly matching TRBD1 (6 bases). The CDR3 has 14 residues. V dropped 1 base and J dropped 8 bases, with 14 bases sitting between them. Germline-derived CDR1 and CDR2 are GTSNPN and SVGIG (reference sequence). The CDR3 DNA follows: TGTGCCTGGAGTGAAGGCAGGGGATGGGAAAAACTGTTTTTT. It yields the protein CAWSEGRGWEKLFF.

The chain joins TRBV5-5 to TRBJ1-4; weak D call: TRBD1 (5 bases). Germline lookup yields CDR1 SGHKS and CDR2 YYEKEE (reference sequence). This CDR3 is built from 14 residues. The V and J ends lost 2 bases and 8 bases respectively, with 13 bases between them. CDR3 loop: CASSFWGRREKLFF. The DNA for the CDR3 is TGTGCCAGCAGCTTTTGGGGGAGGAGAGAAAAACTGTTTTTT.

The rearrangement joins TRBV30 to TRBJ2-3; tentatively, D is TRBD1 (6 bases). Trimming stripped 5 bases from V and 2 bases from J, with 11 bases between. Germline CDR1 is GTSNPN and CDR2 is SVGIG (reference sequence). The CDR3 spans 13 residues. The CDR3 DNA follows: TGTGCCTGGTCGGGACAAGCCACAGATACGCAGTATTTT. Its translation: CAWSGQATDTQYF. Combining the CDR3 with reference TRBV30 and TRBJ2-3 gives the whole variable domain SQTIHQWPATLVQPVGSPLSLECTVEGTSNPNLYWYRQAAGRGLQLLFYSVGIGQISSEVPQNLSASRPQDRQFILSSKKLLLSDSGFYLCAWSGQATDTQYFGPGTRLTVL.

In its sample, this clone was seen a few times. The gene calls are TRBV5-8 and TRBJ1-1, with 9 bases matching TRBD1. CDR3 length: 17 residues. Trimming at V came to 1 base and at J to 0 bases, leaving 7 bases not matched to a gene. CDR1 and CDR2 (germline): SGHTS, YDEGEE. The CDR3 region is CASSLRGQGTMNTEAFF. The DNA of the CDR3 is TGTGCCAGCAGCTTGCGTGGACAGGGGACGATGAACACTGAAGCTTTCTTT.

This clone was counted a single time. The chain couples TRBV4-3 to TRBJ2-7; 8 bases are a match to TRBD2. The CDR3 sequence is 19 residues long. Germline CDR1 LGHNA, CDR2 YSLEER. V lost 0 bases to trimming and J lost 2 bases; unmatched junction nucleotides: 15. CDR3 sequence: CASSQDSGLGLAGPYEQYF. The CDR3 nucleotides read TGCGCCAGCAGCCAAGATTCCGGGTTGGGGCTAGCGGGTCCCTACGAGCAGTACTTC.

This clone occurred once. The gene calls are TRBV2 and TRBJ2-5; 11 positions match TRBD2. Per germline, CDR1 SNHLY and CDR2 FYNNEI. The CDR3 loop spans 17 amino acids. V trimming: 2 bases; J trimming: 2 bases; junction bases outside the gene matches: 7. As DNA, the CDR3 is TGTGCCAGCAGTGAATCTAGCGGGGGGCCCGAACAAGAGACCCAGTACTTC. It encodes CASSESSGGPEQETQYF.

The rearrangement uses TRBV30 and TRBJ2-1; D may be TRBD2 (5 bases). Germline V gene lookup returns CDR1 GTSNPN and CDR2 SVGIG (reference sequence). The V end lost 1 base, the J end lost 7 bases, and 17 bases lay between the germline ends. The length of the CDR3 is 15 residues. The CDR3 bases are TGTGCCTGGAGTGAGGTCCGGGGTGGGGAGAATGAGCAGTTCTTC. This codes for CAWSEVRGGENEQFF.

The chain joins TRBV9 to TRBJ1-1; 7 bases match TRBD1. The CDR3 loop spans 13 amino acids. V trimming: 0 bases; J trimming: 11 bases; junction bases outside the gene matches: 7. Germline loops: CDR1 SGDLS, CDR2 YYNGEE. CDR3 sequence: CASSVATGEEAFF. The CDR3 DNA sequence: TGTGCCAGCAGCGTAGCCACAGGGGAAGAGGCTTTCTTT. Filled out from reference TRBV9 and TRBJ1-1, the complete variable domain reads DSGVTQTPKHLITATGQRVTLRCSPRSGDLSVYWYQQSLDQGLQFLIQYYNGEERAKGNILERFSAQQFPDLHSELNLSSLELGDSALYFCASSVATGEEAFFGQGTRLTVV.

The V gene is TRBV7-9, the J gene TRBJ1-1; TRBD1 aligns across 7 bases. The CDR3 totals 15 residues. Germline values: CDR1 SEHNR, CDR2 FQNEAQ (reference sequence). V trimming: 5 bases; J trimming: 1 base; junction bases outside the gene matches: 7. CDR3 loop: CASSLWDRENTEAFF. The CDR3 DNA sequence: TGTGCCAGCAGCCTCTGGGACAGAGAGAACACTGAAGCTTTCTTT.

This clone occurred once. This sequence joins TRBV7-2 and TRBJ2-1; 12 nucleotides match TRBD2. V shed 3 bases and J 0 bases; nucleotides not matched to a gene: 6. The CDR3 is 18 amino acids. The germline V gene has CDR1 SGHTA and CDR2 FQGNSA. The DNA for the CDR3 is TGTGCCAGCAGCTTTGGACTAGCGGGGAATTCCTCCTACAATGAGCAGTTCTTC. It codes for CASSFGLAGNSSYNEQFF.

The chain is built from TRBV6-5 and TRBJ1-3; maybe TRBD1 (6 bases). CDR1 is MNHEY and CDR2 is SVGAGI in the germline V gene. V was cut by 3 bases and J by 4 bases, with 16 bases left in between. This CDR3 is built from 16 residues. The CDR3 coding sequence is TGTGCCAGCAGTTATGGTGGACAGCACCTCGGAAACACCATATATTTT. This gives the protein CASSYGGQHLGNTIYF.

This CDR3 is CASSPPDRMQETQYF. The CDR3 region has the DNA TGTGCCAGCTCACCTCCGGACAGGATGCAAGAGACCCAGTACTTC. This chain uses TRBV18 with TRBJ2-5, with 7 bases matching TRBD1. The CDR3 contains 15 residues. Germline V CDR1 and CDR2: KGHSH, LQKENI. J was trimmed by 2 bases and V by 3 bases; bases with no gene match: 6.

This clone was found once. The V gene is TRBV10-2, the J gene TRBJ2-7, with a weak D call TRBD2 (6 bases). Germline lookup yields CDR1 WSHSY and CDR2 SAAADI. V lost 5 bases and J lost 2, with 25 bases in between. CDR3 size: 18 residues. The CDR3 coding sequence is TGCGCCAGCAGTCCCCCGGCCGGGAGCGGGTTTTTTACCTACGAGCAGTACTTC. It translates to CASSPPAGSGFFTYEQYF.

This clone has only one observation. This CDR3 is CASSSNGLAGLYEQYF. CDR3 sequence (DNA): TGTGCCAGCAGCTCCAATGGACTAGCGGGGCTATACGAGCAGTACTTC. The genes are TRBV7-9 and TRBJ2-7; 12 bases map to TRBD2. Germline V gene data show CDR1 as SEHNR and CDR2 as FQNEAQ (reference sequence). The CDR3 covers 16 residues. V lost 4 bases to trimming and J lost 4 bases; unmatched junction nucleotides: 8. The full variable domain, in which reference TRBV7-9 and TRBJ2-7 provide the parts outside the CDR3, is DTGVSQNPRHKITKRGQNVTFRCDPISEHNRLYWYRQTLGQGPEFLTYFQNEAQLEKSRLLSDRFSAERPKGSFSTLEIQRTEQGDSAMYLCASSSNGLAGLYEQYFGPGTRLTVT.

This chain joins TRBV28 and TRBJ2-5; D is perhaps TRBD2 (6 bases). The CDR3 is made up of 15 amino acids. Germline lookup yields CDR1 MDHEN and CDR2 SYDVKM. The germline V and J ends were trimmed by 3 bases and 5 bases, with 16 bases remaining between them. The CDR3, as DNA: TGTGCCAGCAGTTTTCCTATCGGCGGAGGGGAGACCCAGTACTTC. Amino acids: CASSFPIGGGETQYF.

This chain links TRBV30 with TRBJ1-4; D is possibly TRBD1 (6 bases). Germline V lookup: CDR1 GTSNPN, CDR2 SVGIG (reference sequence). The CDR3 consists of 15 residues. V lost 0 bases to trimming and J lost 4 bases, with 12 bases between them. CDR3 region: CAWSVQGWGNEKLFF. CDR3 sequence (DNA): TGTGCCTGGAGTGTACAGGGTTGGGGTAATGAAAAACTGTTTTTT.

This sequence joins TRBV18 and TRBJ2-7; the match to TRBD2 covers 7 bases. This CDR3 region has 12 residues. V lost 8 bases, J lost 6 bases, and 7 bases stayed unmatched. Germline values: CDR1 KGHSH, CDR2 LQKENI. The CDR3: CASTHTGGEQYF. CDR3 nucleotides: TGTGCCAGCACCCATACGGGGGGCGAGCAGTACTTC.

This sequence joins TRBV6-5 and TRBJ1-4, with D perhaps matching TRBD1 (5 bases). Germline lookup yields CDR1 MNHEY and CDR2 SVGAGI. V lost 5 bases, J lost 7 bases, and 11 bases lay in between. This CDR3 has 13 residues. CDR3 loop: CASSPTAGEKLFF. The CDR3 DNA is TGTGCCAGCAGTCCGACAGCAGGTGAAAAACTGTTTTTT.

V and J are TRBV2 and TRBJ2-7, with 8 bases aligning to TRBD2. Germline CDR1 reads SNHLY; CDR2 reads FYNNEI. Trimming removed 4 bases from V and 6 bases from J; junction bases left unmatched: 11. The CDR3 consists of 15 residues. The CDR3 reads CASSGPGTSALEQYF. In DNA form, the CDR3 reads TGTGCCAGCAGTGGCCCCGGGACTAGTGCCCTCGAGCAGTACTTC.

J is TRBJ2-2 and V is TRBV4-3; 7 bases line up with TRBD2. V shed 0 bases and J 6 bases; nucleotides not matched to a gene: 4. This CDR3 region has 15 residues. Germline CDR1 LGHNA, CDR2 YSLEER. CDR3 coding DNA: TGCGCCAGCAGCCAAGAACCTAGCGGAGCCGGGGAGCTGTTTTTT. Translated, it gives CASSQEPSGAGELFF.

This sequence joins TRBV28 and TRBJ1-4, with a possible D match to TRBD1 (6 bases). The CDR3 runs to 14 residues. Trimming pared 2 bases from V and 7 bases from J, leaving 11 bases between. CDR1 is MDHEN and CDR2 is SYDVKM in the germline V gene. The CDR3 nucleotides read TGTGCCAGCAGTTTAATGGGGGGCAGTGAAAAACTGTTTTTT. Amino acid sequence: CASSLMGGSEKLFF.

CDR3 amino acids: CASSPGTSPDSGNTIYF. The CDR3 coding sequence is TGTGCCAGCAGTCCAGGGACCAGCCCTGACTCTGGAAACACCATATATTTT. The chain uses TRBV27 and TRBJ1-3, with D maybe TRBD1 (5 bases). Trimming removed 5 bases from V and 0 bases from J, with 17 bases in between. The CDR3 is 17 residues long. Per the germline V gene, CDR1 is MNHEY and CDR2 is SMNVEV (reference sequence).